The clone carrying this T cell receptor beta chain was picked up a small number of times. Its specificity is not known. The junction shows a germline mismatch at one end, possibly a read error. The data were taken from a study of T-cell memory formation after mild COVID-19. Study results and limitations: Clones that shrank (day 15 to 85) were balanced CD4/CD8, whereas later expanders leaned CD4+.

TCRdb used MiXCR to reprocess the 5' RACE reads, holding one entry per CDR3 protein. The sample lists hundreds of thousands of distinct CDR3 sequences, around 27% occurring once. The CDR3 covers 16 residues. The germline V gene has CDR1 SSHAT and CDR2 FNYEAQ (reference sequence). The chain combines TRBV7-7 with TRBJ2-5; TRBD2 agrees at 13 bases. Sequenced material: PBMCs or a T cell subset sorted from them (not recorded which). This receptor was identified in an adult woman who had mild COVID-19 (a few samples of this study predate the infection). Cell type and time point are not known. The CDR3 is CASSQGLAGIQETQYF. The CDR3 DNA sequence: TGTGCTAGCAGCCAGGGACTAGCGGGAATCCAAGAGACCCAGTACTTC.